Listed here are 10 T cell receptor beta chains from one sample, sequenced in a study of cytomegalovirus exposure and HLA in healthy donors. PCR was performed using 60 Vbeta and 13 Jbeta primers. Only in-frame clones appear in the TCRdb table, and some are missing; sequencing was by immunoSEQ multiplex PCR. The sample contains about 190,000 clones, around 80% of which appear only once. Sequenced sample: PBMCs. All receptors derive from a man aged 35 to 55 in good health and CMV-seropositive.

The chain couples TRBV7-9 to TRBJ1-2; TRBD1 agrees at 9 bases. J lost 2 bases, V lost 5 bases, and 6 bases had no gene match. The CDR3 spans 15 residues. Germline CDR1 SEHNR, CDR2 FQNEAQ (reference sequence). The chain's CDR3 is CASSLRQGGNYGYTF. Written as DNA, the CDR3 is TGTGCCAGCAGCCTGCGACAGGGGGGAAACTATGGCTACACCTTC.

The V and J genes are TRBV5-4 and TRBJ2-7, with TRBD2 matching over 11 bases. The CDR3 is made up of 14 amino acids. Trimming removed 4 bases from V and 2 bases from J; junction bases left unmatched: 2. CDR1 is SGHNT, CDR2 YYREEE, per germline (reference sequence). CDR3 nucleotides: TGTGCCAGCAGCCATAGCGGGGGGGCCTACGAGCAGTACTTC. The encoded protein is CASSHSGGAYEQYF.

This chain links TRBV5-1 with TRBJ1-3; 9 bases fit TRBD1. Germline CDR1 and CDR2: SGHRS and YFSETQ. There are 15 residues in the CDR3. V was pared by 4 bases and J by 2 bases, with 4 bases of the junction left unmatched. As DNA, the CDR3 is TGCGCCAGCAGCCCCGGGACAGGGACTGGAAACACCATATATTTT. Translated: CASSPGTGTGNTIYF.

This rearrangement joins TRBV7-2 to TRBJ2-3, with TRBD2 matching 9 bases. V dropped 2 bases and J dropped 2; count of bases not matched to a gene: 11. The CDR3 spans 18 residues. From germline, CDR1 is SGHTA and CDR2 FQGNSA. CDR3 nucleotide sequence: TGTGCCAGCAGCTTAAACGGATTTGGCGGGGGGGACACAGATACGCAGTATTTT. Its translation: CASSLNGFGGGDTDTQYF.

V usage is TRBV27 and J usage is TRBJ1-4; D possibly corresponds to TRBD1 (6 bases). V lost 5 bases, J lost 5 bases, and 9 bases lay in between. Germline V gene lookup returns CDR1 MNHEY and CDR2 SMNVEV (reference sequence). The CDR3 has 13 amino acids. This CDR3 reads CASSRGANEKLFF. CDR3 in DNA: TGTGCCAGCAGTCGGGGGGCGAATGAAAAACTGTTTTTT.

The chain has TRBV11-3 and TRBJ2-2, with 7 positions matching TRBD1. V lost 0 bases to trimming and J lost 3 bases; unmatched junction nucleotides: 7. From germline, CDR1 is SGHNT and CDR2 YENEEA. This CDR3 comprises 17 residues. The CDR3 DNA reads as TGTGCCAGCAGCTTAGATCTAGGGGGCACCTACACCGGGGAGCTGTTTTTT. Translated: CASSLDLGGTYTGELFF.

This clone occurred once. The genes are TRBV5-1 and TRBJ2-1, with a possible D match to TRBD2 (6 bases). Germline loops: CDR1 SGHRS, CDR2 YFSETQ. V was shortened by 4 bases and J by 4 bases, with 18 bases between the two germline ends. This CDR3 region has 16 residues. CDR3 DNA sequence: TGCGCCAGCAGCCCGGGACTCCTACGGGTATACAATGAGCAGTTCTTC. Translating it yields CASSPGLLRVYNEQFF.

CDR3 DNA: TGTGCCAGCAGTTTATCGGTCATCCCTCTCGGTGGCACTGAAGCTTTCTTT. Encoded protein: CASSLSVIPLGGTEAFF. The rearrangement links TRBV27 to TRBJ1-1; D is undetermined. The germline V gene encodes CDR1 MNHEY and CDR2 SMNVEV (reference sequence). The germline V and J ends were trimmed by 0 bases and 4 bases, with 18 bases remaining between them. The CDR3 consists of 17 residues.

The rearrangement links TRBV6-5 to TRBJ1-4; D is unclear. The CDR3 runs to 14 residues. The V and J ends lost 6 bases and 0 bases respectively, with 8 bases between them. Germline CDR1 and CDR2: MNHEY and SVGAGI. The CDR3 region has the DNA TGTGCCAGCAGCATGTCAGCAACTAATGAAAAACTGTTTTTT. It is translated as CASSMSATNEKLFF.

The chain is built from TRBV7-9 and TRBJ2-3; 7 bases fit TRBD1. The CDR3 spans 15 residues. Germline V CDR1 and CDR2: SEHNR, FQNEAQ (reference sequence). Unmatched junction bases numbered 4, after V lost 1 base and J lost 3 bases. The CDR3 region has the DNA TGTGCCAGCAGCTTAGTACAGGGGAAGACAGATACGCAGTATTTT. Its translation: CASSLVQGKTDTQYF. The full variable domain, completed using reference TRBV7-9 and TRBJ2-3, is DTGVSQNPRHKITKRGQNVTFRCDPISEHNRLYWYRQTLGQGPEFLTYFQNEAQLEKSRLLSDRFSAERPKGSFSTLEIQRTEQGDSAMYLCASSLVQGKTDTQYFGPGTRLTVL.